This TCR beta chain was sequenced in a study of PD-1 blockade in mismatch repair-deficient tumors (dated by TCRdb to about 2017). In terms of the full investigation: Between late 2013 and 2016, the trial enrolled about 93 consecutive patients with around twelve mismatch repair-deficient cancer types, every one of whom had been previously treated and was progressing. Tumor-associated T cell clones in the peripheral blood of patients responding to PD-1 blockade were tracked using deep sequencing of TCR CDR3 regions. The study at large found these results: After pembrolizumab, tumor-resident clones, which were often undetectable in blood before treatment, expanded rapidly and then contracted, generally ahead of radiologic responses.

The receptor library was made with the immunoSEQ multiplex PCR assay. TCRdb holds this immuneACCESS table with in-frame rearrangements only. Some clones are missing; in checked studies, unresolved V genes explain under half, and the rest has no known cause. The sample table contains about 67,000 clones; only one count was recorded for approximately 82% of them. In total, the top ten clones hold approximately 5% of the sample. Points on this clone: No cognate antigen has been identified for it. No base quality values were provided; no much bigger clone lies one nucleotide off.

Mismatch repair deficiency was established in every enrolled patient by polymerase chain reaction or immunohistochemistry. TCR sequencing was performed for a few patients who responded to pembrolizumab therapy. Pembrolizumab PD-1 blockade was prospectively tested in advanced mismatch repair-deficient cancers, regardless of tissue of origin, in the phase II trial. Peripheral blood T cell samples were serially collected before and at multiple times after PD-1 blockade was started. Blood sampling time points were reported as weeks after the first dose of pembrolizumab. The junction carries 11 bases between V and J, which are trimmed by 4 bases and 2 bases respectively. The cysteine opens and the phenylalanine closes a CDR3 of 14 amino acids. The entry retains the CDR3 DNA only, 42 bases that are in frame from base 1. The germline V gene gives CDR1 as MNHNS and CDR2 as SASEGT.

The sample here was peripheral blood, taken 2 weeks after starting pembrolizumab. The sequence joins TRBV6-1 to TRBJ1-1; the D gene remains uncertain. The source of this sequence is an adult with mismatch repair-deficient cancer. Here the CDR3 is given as CASSVKQFNTEAFF. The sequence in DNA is TGTGCCAGCAGTGTCAAACAGTTCAACACTGAAGCTTTCTTT.